The 16 T cell receptor beta chains below come from one sample, sequenced in a study of tumor-infiltrating lymphocytes in oesophageal squamous cell carcinoma. Each CDR3 protein is one row after TCRdb ran MiXCR on the PCR reads. Of fewer than 18,000 distinct CDR3 sequences listed, 53% are singletons. The source material was esophageal tumor tissue. The receptors originated from a male donor with esophageal squamous cell carcinoma.

This clonotype was picked up a small number of times. A junction end diverges from the germline sequence, so it may reflect a read error. This sequence joins TRBV5-4 and TRBJ2-5; D could derive from TRBD1 or TRBD2 (6 bases each). CDR3 length: 14 residues. Germline loops: CDR1 SGHNT, CDR2 YYREEE (reference sequence). The CDR3 DNA reads TGCGCCAGTGGTGGTGGGGGGCGGGCAGAGACCCAGTACTTC. This encodes CASGGGGRAETQYF.

This clonotype was picked up many times. The chain uses TRBV11-3 and TRBJ2-3, with TRBD1 matching over 8 bases. Germline loops: CDR1 SGHNT, CDR2 YENEEA. With V trimmed by 2 bases and J by 4 bases, 5 bases remained unmatched. CDR3 length: 15 residues. The CDR3 loop reads CASSLPRTGPDTQYF. The CDR3 coding sequence is TGTGCCAGCAGCTTACCACGGACAGGGCCAGATACGCAGTATTTT.

There are many counts of this clonotype. The CDR3 region is CASSIGGFPYEQYF. CDR3 DNA sequence: TGTGCCAGTAGTATCGGAGGGTTCCCCTACGAGCAGTACTTC. V and J are TRBV19 and TRBJ2-7; the D gene is possibly TRBD2 (6 bases). This CDR3 is built from 14 residues. Germline CDR1 and CDR2: LNHDA and SQIVND (reference sequence). V lost 3 bases, J lost 2 bases, and 11 bases lay in between.

This clonotype was recorded at least ten times. The V call is TRBV19, the J call TRBJ2-3; D call uncertain. V was pared by 3 bases and J by 6 bases, with 16 bases between. The CDR3 has 15 residues. Germline values: CDR1 LNHDA, CDR2 SQIVND (reference sequence). The CDR3 bases are TGTGCCAGTAGTATTCAGGCCTGGCAAACCGATACGCAGTATTTT. Amino acids: CASSIQAWQTDTQYF.

The chain employs TRBV11-2 and TRBJ2-5, with D possibly matching TRBD2 (5 bases). The CDR3 covers 14 residues. Germline CDR1 and CDR2: SGHAT and FQNNGV. V was cut by 5 bases and J by 2 bases, with 12 bases left in between. Written as DNA, the CDR3 is TGTGCCAGCAGCCCGACTACTAATCAAGAGACCCAGTACTTC. Translation gives CASSPTTNQETQYF.

Comments on this clonotype: In this CDR3 the conserved last residue, phenylalanine or tryptophan, is missing, so a read error is likely. No DNA is shown, since the ends of the CDR3 on it are uncertain; the CDR3 is the one TCRdb lists. The V and J genes are TRBV27 and TRBJ2-1; the table's TRBD1 call for D was not verified on the DNA. The CDR3 is 17 amino acids in total, end residues counted. Per germline, CDR1 MNHEY and CDR2 SMNVEV (reference sequence). Here the CDR3 reads CASSSGTGMNSPLHFGN.

The genes are TRBV7-2 and TRBJ2-1; 14 bases agree with TRBD2. Germline values: CDR1 SGHTA, CDR2 FQGNSA. The trim removed 5 bases at V and 3 bases at J, leaving 0 bases unmatched. This CDR3 spans 15 amino acids. DNA for the CDR3: TGTACCAGCAGCGGGACTAGCGGGAGCTACAATGAGCAGTTCTTC. Residues: CTSSGTSGSYNEQFF.

V gene TRBV12-3 or TRBV12-4 combines with J gene TRBJ1-1, with a possible D match to TRBD1 (6 bases). This CDR3 has 13 residues. The V end was cut by 1 base, the J end by 6 bases, with 9 bases between. The CDR3: CASSLGGAPEAFF. CDR3 in DNA: TGTGCCAGCAGTTTAGGGGGGGCTCCTGAAGCTTTCTTT.

V is TRBV7-8 and J is TRBJ2-1, with 9 bases that match TRBD2. J gave up 2 bases and V 4 bases, and 6 bases lay outside the gene matches. The CDR3 spans 16 residues. Germline CDR1 SGHVS, CDR2 FQNEAQ. Here the CDR3 DNA reads TGTGCCAGCAGCTATACGACTAGCGGAACCTACAATGAGCAGTTCTTC. This encodes CASSYTTSGTYNEQFF.

This clonotype was seen more than once but under ten times. The CDR3 is CATLRTIEGYTF. The CDR3 DNA is TGTGCCACTCTCCGGACGATCGAGGGCTACACCTTC. This chain links TRBV12-3 or TRBV12-4 with TRBJ1-2; D gene ambiguous. This CDR3 contains 12 residues. Trimming removed 10 bases from V and 8 bases from J, with 17 bases in between.

The chain is built from TRBV6-1 and TRBJ2-4; TRBD2 matches 9 bases. The J call is uncertain, as TRBJ2-7 better fits the DNA end. The CDR3 sequence is 18 residues long. CDR1 MNHNS and CDR2 SASEGT come from the germline V gene. CDR3 nucleotide sequence: TGTGCCAGCAGTGAAGCACGATGGGTAGCGGGAGCGTCCTACGAGCAGTACTTC. Protein: CASSEARWVAGASYEQYF.

V is TRBV12-3 or TRBV12-4 and J is TRBJ2-3, with TRBD2 as a possible D gene (6 bases). This CDR3 comprises 11 residues. Trimming cost V 6 bases and J 5 bases, with 6 bases left between them. The CDR3 sequence is CASRGGDTQYF. The DNA of the CDR3 is TGTGCCAGCAGGGGGGGAGATACGCAGTATTTT.

The genes are TRBV6-1 and TRBJ2-1; TRBD2 matches at 8 bases. From germline, CDR1 is MNHNS and CDR2 SASEGT. This CDR3 is built from 14 residues. Unmatched junction bases numbered 14, after V lost 8 bases and J lost 11 bases. CDR3 nucleotides: TGTGCCAGCCATTTAGCGGGGAATACCATTAAGCAGTTCTTC. It codes for CASHLAGNTIKQFF.

This clonotype was seen a handful of times. CDR3 in amino acids: CASSLGGQVQETQYF. CDR3 coding DNA: TGTGCCAGCAGCTTAGGGGGACAGGTCCAAGAGACCCAGTACTTC. The genes are TRBV11-3 and TRBJ2-5, with 8 bases aligning to TRBD1. V lost 1 base and J lost 1; bases outside the gene matches: 2. CDR1 is SGHNT, CDR2 YENEEA, per germline. This CDR3 is 15 amino acids long.

This clonotype qualifies as medium-sized. The chain couples TRBV7-9 to TRBJ1-1; D is perhaps TRBD1 (5 bases). Germline V gene data show CDR1 as SEHNR and CDR2 as FQNEAQ (reference sequence). With 6 bases removed from V and 0 bases from J, the gap between germline ends came to 11 bases. There are 14 residues in the CDR3. The DNA of the CDR3 is TGTGCCAGCAGACTCGCGGGGCTGAACACTGAAGCTTTCTTT. It encodes CASRLAGLNTEAFF.

Concerning this clonotype itself: No DNA is shown, since the ends of the CDR3 on it are uncertain; the CDR3 is the one TCRdb lists. This chain links TRBV6-1 with TRBJ2-6. Germline V gene data show CDR1 as MNHNS and CDR2 as SASEGT. 16 amino acids form the CDR3, both terminal residues included. CDR3 loop: CASSEGREELWLHLRF.